A selection of T cell receptor beta chains follows, all from one sample in a study of CD8+ T cells in alopecia areata. Method: immunoSEQ multiplex PCR; TCRdb's copy keeps in-frame clones and lacks some. The sample has around 97,000 clones, 55% seen once. Sequencing was done on a sample of CD4+ T cells sorted from blood. These receptors were taken from a human donor in good health. CDR3s leave out the opening cysteine and the closing phenylalanine or tryptophan.

v_gene,CDR3aa
TRBV5-4,ASSSYRGSTDTQY
TRBV6-6,ASSYSTGTPNSPLH
TRBV4-2,ASSQEVRETGTYEQY
TRBV30,AWSVQQGYTEAF
TRBV4-2,ASALAGATNQETQY
TRBV7-2,ASSPRLAFSTDTQY
TRBV5-1,ASSLAGYEPQH
TRBV29-1,SVDGGQGGTDTQY
TRBV29-1,SVDPGNDEKLF
TRBV29-1,SVGHNIDTEAF
TRBV19,ASSRTPQGGDTQY
TRBV19,ASSLDRGRKEKLF
TRBV20-1,SARGPNEQF
TRBV19,ASSPFVMDQPQH
TRBV7-2,ASSLRIAGSYNEQF
TRBV18,ASSPQGQGTYGYT
TRBV18,ASSPQRDRGDGGYT
TRBV19,AICGEDTGELF
TRBV5-1,ASSSRTGSGEKLF
TRBV19,ASSPTGHWDTEAF
TRBV5-1,ASSDGTGENTEAF
TRBV30,AWRADRAGANVLT
TRBV6-5,ASSYDGRNYGYT
TRBV2,ASRQGAETEAF
TRBV7-2,ASSRWGQGIYNEQF
TRBV4-1,ASSQETLAGTSYEQY